This TCR beta chain was captured in a study of OX40 agonist ivuxolimab in advanced cancers. Study-wide background: Patients treated during dose escalation were battling hepatocellular carcinoma, melanoma, renal cell or head and neck cancer. Checkpoint inhibitors had been given previously to 40% of patients. Overall study findings and caveats: Certain nonresponding patients likewise had low normalized T-cell clonal expansion. Among the lowest peripheral clonal expansion occurred in 0.1-3.0 mg/kg partial responders.

This clone occurred a few times. Its antigen is undetermined. Repertoires were generated with immunoSEQ multiplex PCR, while TCRdb's copy carries only in-frame clones and drops some. The sample contains 65,000 to 80,000 clones, 70% to 90% of which appear only once. V was clipped by 7 bases and J by 5 bases; unmatched bases: 11. Germline loops: CDR1 LNHDA, CDR2 SQIVND (reference sequence). The CDR3 is made up of 16 amino acids. The chain has TRBV19 and TRBJ1-1, with 12 bases lining up with TRBD1. The receptor was derived from an adult with an advanced solid tumor such as melanoma, head and neck, liver or kidney cancer. The sequenced sample was CD4+ or CD8+ T cells sorted from blood, obtained in a trial of the OX40 agonist ivuxolimab. The CDR3 loop is CASKPGQGAVGTEAFF. CDR3 DNA sequence: TGTGCCAGTAAACCGGGACAGGGGGCAGTTGGTACTGAAGCTTTCTTT.